This is a list of T cell receptor beta chains from one sample in a study of blood T cell repertoires in COVID-19. Sequencing used immunoSEQ multiplex PCR; TCRdb keeps in-frame clones, though not all of them. The table shows tens of thousands of clones, with 90% occurring only once. The sequenced sample consisted of peripheral blood. The receptors come from a man aged 45-60 years with acute or convalescent COVID-19. Both conserved end residues are part of each CDR3. The order of the fields is clone size, V gene, D gene, J gene, CDR3 protein, CDR3 DNA. A D gene is named only where the DNA matches it firmly. Size tells how often a clone was seen (once, few, many) or the class of an expanded clone, and some rows leave it out.

NA,TRBV5-6,NA,TRBJ1-2,CASSLKYRFGGYTF,TGTGCCAGCAGCTTGAAGTACAGATTCGGAGGCTACACCTTC
NA,TRBV7-2,NA,TRBJ1-1,CASSLQDNTEAFF,TGTGCCAGCAGCTTACAGGATAACACTGAAGCTTTCTTT
NA,TRBV28,NA,TRBJ1-6,CASSLLSGGVGSPLHF,TGTGCCAGCAGTTTATTGTCGGGGGGAGTGGGTTCACCCCTCCACTTT
NA,TRBV28,TRBD1,TRBJ1-5,CASTTGWNQPQHF,TGTGCCAGCACGACAGGGTGGAATCAGCCCCAGCATTTT
NA,TRBV7-2,NA,TRBJ1-5,CASSYMFPPGNQPQHF,TGTGCCAGCAGCTACATGTTCCCACCAGGCAATCAGCCCCAGCATTTT
NA,TRBV9,NA,TRBJ2-5,CASSVAGGPQETQYF,TGTGCCAGCAGCGTAGCTGGAGGGCCCCAGGAGACCCAGTACTTC
NA,TRBV18,TRBD1,TRBJ1-4,CASRGQELEKLFF,TGTGCCAGCCGGGGACAGGAACTCGAAAAACTGTTTTTT
NA,TRBV19,TRBD1,TRBJ1-2,CASSPRTGVAYGYTF,TGTGCCAGTAGCCCCAGGACAGGGGTGGCCTATGGCTACACCTTC
NA,TRBV5-1,TRBD2,TRBJ2-7,CASSLAGLAGGVEQYF,TGCGCCAGCAGCTTGGCCGGGCTAGCGGGAGGTGTCGAGCAGTACTTC
NA,TRBV18,NA,TRBJ1-1,CASSPRRENTEAFF,TGTGCCAGCTCACCACGACGGGAGAACACTGAAGCTTTCTTT
NA,TRBV7-6,NA,TRBJ1-4,CASSLGSFAEKLFF,TGTGCCAGCAGCTTAGGTAGTTTCGCTGAAAAACTGTTTTTT
NA,TRBV28,NA,TRBJ2-1,CASSLPTSLNEQFF,TGTGCCAGCAGTTTGCCCACTAGTTTGAATGAGCAGTTCTTC
once,TRBV29-1,NA,TRBJ2-2,CSTRHGTGELFF,TGCAGCACCAGACATGGCACCGGGGAGCTGTTTTTT
NA,TRBV18,TRBD1,TRBJ1-2,CASSPVGQGGNYGYTF,TGTGCCAGCTCACCAGTCGGACAGGGGGGTAACTATGGCTACACCTTC
NA,TRBV7-9,TRBD1,TRBJ2-1,CASSLGGRDRRYNEQFF,TGTGCCAGCAGCTTGGGAGGAAGGGACAGGAGATACAATGAGCAGTTCTTC
few,TRBV7-9,NA,TRBJ1-2,CASSLLFVGAGYGYTF,TGTGCCAGCAGCCTACTTTTTGTTGGAGCCGGGTATGGCTACACCTTC
NA,TRBV21-1,NA,TRBJ1-2,CASSSRGNGREICGYTF,TGTGCCAGCTCCTCAAGGGGAAACGGGCGAGAGATTTGTGGCTACACCTTC
NA,TRBV9,NA,TRBJ2-7,CASSVGVSAGYEQYF,TGTGCCAGCAGCGTAGGAGTTAGTGCTGGCTACGAGCAGTACTTC
NA,TRBV13,NA,TRBJ1-6,CASSLGQLNSPLHF,TGTGCCAGCAGCTTAGGACAGCTTAATTCACCCCTCCACTTT
few,TRBV2,NA,TRBJ2-1,CASSEAQGSYNEQFF,TGTGCCAGCAGTGAGGCGCAGGGCTCCTACAATGAGCAGTTCTTC
NA,TRBV27,TRBD1,TRBJ1-5,CASHPGQIPSNQPQHF,TGTGCCAGCCACCCGGGACAGATCCCTAGCAATCAGCCCCAGCATTTT
NA,TRBV29-1,NA,TRBJ2-5,CSVVGLTGQNRETQYF,TGCAGCGTGGTGGGCCTGACAGGACAGAATCGAGAGACCCAGTACTTC
NA,TRBV9,TRBD1,TRBJ1-5,CASSPGQGINQPQHF,TGTGCCAGCAGCCCGGGACAGGGAATCAATCAGCCCCAGCATTTT
NA,TRBV11-1,NA,TRBJ1-1,CASSQRQEAFF,TGTGCCAGCAGTCAAAGACAGGAAGCTTTCTTT
NA,TRBV29-1,NA,TRBJ1-1,CSVARRNTEAFF,TGCAGCGTTGCAAGGAGGAACACTGAAGCTTTCTTT
NA,TRBV20-1,TRBD1,TRBJ1-2,CSASQAGGGYTF,TGCAGTGCTAGTCAGGCAGGGGGTGGCTACACCTTC
NA,TRBV4-1,NA,TRBJ2-1,CASSRTLRAGLGPPTYNEQFF,TGCGCCAGCAGCCGGACGCTGCGGGCTGGGTTGGGCCCCCCGACCTACAATGAGCAGTTCTTC
NA,TRBV27,TRBD2,TRBJ2-1,CASSYSGSSYNEQFF,TGTGCCAGCAGTTACAGCGGGAGCTCCTACAATGAGCAGTTCTTC
NA,TRBV15,NA,TRBJ2-7,CATSRTLDSYEQYF,TGTGCCACCAGCAGAACCCTAGACAGTTACGAGCAGTACTTC
few,TRBV6-5,NA,TRBJ2-5,CASSYSRRLETQYF,TGTGCCAGCAGTTACTCAAGGAGGTTGGAGACCCAGTACTTC
NA,TRBV27,NA,TRBJ1-5,CASSPLKAGLNQPQHF,TGTGCCAGCAGTCCCTTAAAGGCAGGGCTGAATCAGCCCCAGCATTTT
NA,TRBV7-9,TRBD1,TRBJ2-5,CASSDKWTGKAETQYF,TGTGCCAGCAGCGACAAATGGACAGGGAAGGCCGAGACCCAGTACTTC
NA,TRBV5-8,NA,TRBJ2-2,CASSLGAGNTGELFF,TGTGCCAGCAGCTTGGGGGCAGGGAACACCGGGGAGCTGTTTTTT
NA,TRBV4-3,TRBD1,TRBJ1-4,CASSQPGQGAPNEKLFF,TGCGCCAGCAGCCAACCGGGACAGGGGGCCCCTAATGAAAAACTGTTTTTT
NA,TRBV28,NA,TRBJ1-1,CASSYPARASVAFF,TGTGCCAGCAGTTACCCCGCCAGGGCCTCGGTTGCTTTCTTT
NA,TRBV4-3,NA,TRBJ2-3,CASSQGSRGPDTQYF,TGCGCCAGCAGCCAAGGAAGCAGGGGTCCAGATACGCAGTATTTT